The 29 T cell receptor beta chains listed next were all sequenced from one sample in a study of cytomegalovirus exposure and HLA in healthy donors. The primer mix had 60 Vbeta and 13 Jbeta primers. Sequencing used immunoSEQ multiplex PCR; TCRdb keeps in-frame clones, though not all of them. The sample yields 120,000 to 150,000 clones, approximately 9% seen once. Sequencing was carried out using PBMCs. The source is a male donor in good health and CMV-seronegative.

The rearrangement joins TRBV4-1 to TRBJ1-2, with no clear D. The CDR3 length is 12 residues. Trimming took off 3 bases at V and 5 bases at J, with 7 bases between the two ends. Germline-derived CDR1 and CDR2 are MGHRA and YSYEKL. CDR3 bases: TGCGCCAGCAGCCAGAGTCCTTATGGCTACACCTTC. Translation gives CASSQSPYGYTF.

A few counts support this clone. The chain is built from TRBV7-2 and TRBJ2-7, with a weak D call TRBD2 (7 bases). This CDR3 has 16 amino acids. Germline CDR1 SGHTA, CDR2 FQGNSA. V was trimmed by 5 bases and J by 4 bases, leaving 21 bases between them. The CDR3 region is CASSPMRGGDEYEQYF. CDR3 DNA sequence: TGTGCCAGCAGCCCCATGAGGGGGGGCGACGAATACGAGCAGTACTTC.

A few counts support this clone. The V call is TRBV7-9, the J call TRBJ2-7; D is uncertain. V dropped 1 base and J dropped 3 bases, with 4 bases sitting between them. Germline lookup yields CDR1 SEHNR and CDR2 FQNEAQ (reference sequence). This CDR3 spans 12 amino acids. CDR3 sequence reads: CASSLVSYEQYF. CDR3 DNA: TGTGCCAGCAGCTTAGTTAGCTACGAGCAGTACTTC.

The V gene is TRBV18, the J gene TRBJ2-3; possibly TRBD1 for D (6 bases). Trimming removed 3 bases at V and 4 bases at J, with 17 bases between. Per germline, CDR1 KGHSH and CDR2 LQKENI. This CDR3 has 16 residues. CDR3 sequence: CASSPLGQGRADTQYF. The CDR3 coding sequence is TGTGCCAGCTCACCCCTCGGGCAGGGGCGCGCAGATACGCAGTATTTT.

This clone was picked up a small number of times. This chain uses TRBV27 with TRBJ2-6; 10 bases fit TRBD1. This CDR3 spans 20 amino acids. Losses at the gene ends were 5 bases for V and 0 bases for J; bases not matched to a gene: 13. The V gene's germline CDR1 is MNHEY and CDR2 SMNVEV (reference sequence). CDR3 region: CASSRVPGQGSSSGANVLTF. The CDR3, as DNA: TGTGCCAGCAGTAGGGTCCCGGGACAGGGGTCGAGCTCTGGGGCCAACGTCCTGACTTTC.

The V call is TRBV7-6, the J call TRBJ2-7, with D maybe TRBD1 (7 bases). This CDR3 is built from 16 residues. Per germline, CDR1 SGHVS and CDR2 FNYEAQ. V lost 4 bases to trimming and J lost 3 bases, with 19 bases between them. Here the CDR3 reads CASSWDAGTDLYEQYF. For the CDR3, the DNA is TGTGCCAGCAGCTGGGATGCGGGGACAGATCTCTACGAGCAGTACTTC.

This sequence joins TRBV7-2 and TRBJ2-1, with D perhaps matching TRBD1 (5 bases). This CDR3 has 14 amino acids. V lost 6 bases and J lost 1, with 10 bases in between. CDR1 and CDR2 from the germline V gene are SGHTA and FQGNSA. The CDR3 bases are TGTGCCAGCAGTTCACAGGATTCCTACAATGAGCAGTTCTTC. Protein: CASSSQDSYNEQFF.

This clone turned up a few times. The CDR3 is CASSVAGQGPGYTF. In nucleotides, the CDR3 is TGTGCCAGCAGCGTAGCCGGACAGGGCCCTGGCTACACCTTC. The chain is built from TRBV9 and TRBJ1-2; 8 bases line up with TRBD1. The V gene end was trimmed by 0 bases and the J gene end by 7 bases; junction bases not matched to a gene: 5. Germline values: CDR1 SGDLS, CDR2 YYNGEE. The CDR3 spans 14 residues.

The V call is TRBV19, the J call TRBJ1-5; D is undetermined. This CDR3 spans 16 amino acids. The V gene lost 1 base and the J gene lost 2 bases, with 12 bases spanning the gap. Germline CDR1 and CDR2: LNHDA and SQIVND (reference sequence). CDR3: CASSIVGGPGNQPQHF. CDR3 coding DNA: TGTGCCAGTAGTATAGTTGGCGGTCCGGGCAATCAGCCCCAGCATTTT.

This clone has a handful of counts. The rearrangement joins TRBV28 to TRBJ2-3; maybe TRBD2 (6 bases). This CDR3 has 15 amino acids. Germline values: CDR1 MDHEN, CDR2 SYDVKM. V was clipped by 3 bases and J by 0 bases, with 10 bases between them. CDR3 bases: TGTGCCAGCAGTTTGGGTAGCGGTAGCACAGATACGCAGTATTTT. Protein: CASSLGSGSTDTQYF. Complete variable domain (other parts from reference TRBV28 and TRBJ2-3): DVKVTQSSRYLVKRTGEKVFLECVQDMDHENMFWYRQDPGLGLRLIYFSYDVKMKEKGDIPEGYSVSREKKERFSLILESASTNQTSMYLCASSLGSGSTDTQYFGPGTRLTVL.

A few counts support this clone. The chain is built from TRBV2 and TRBJ1-1; 8 bases are a match to TRBD1. Germline trimming cut 1 base from V and 3 bases from J; bases unmatched to any gene: 4. The germline V gene encodes CDR1 SNHLY and CDR2 FYNNEI. This CDR3 has 15 amino acids. CDR3 in DNA: TGTGCCAGCAGTGAAGTTCAGGGGGCGCACACTGAAGCTTTCTTT. It translates to CASSEVQGAHTEAFF. The variable domain in full, completed from reference TRBV2 and TRBJ1-1, reads EPEVTQTPSHQVTQMGQEVILRCVPISNHLYFYWYRQILGQKVEFLVSFYNNEISEKSEIFDDQFSVERPDGSNFTLKIRSTKLEDSAMYFCASSEVQGAHTEAFFGQGTRLTVV.

A few counts support this clone. The chain uses TRBV29-1 and TRBJ2-1, with TRBD2 matching 10 bases. In germline, CDR1 is SQVTM, CDR2 ANQGSEA. The V gene end was trimmed by 3 bases and the J gene end by 2 bases; junction bases not matched to a gene: 10. The CDR3 runs 17 residues. The CDR3 is CSVEGLAGEGAYNEQFF. CDR3 in DNA: TGCAGCGTTGAGGGGCTAGCGGGAGAAGGGGCCTACAATGAGCAGTTCTTC.

V and J are TRBV27 and TRBJ1-2; the match to TRBD1 covers 8 bases. The CDR3 is 14 amino acids. The germline gives CDR1 MNHEY, CDR2 SMNVEV (reference sequence). The V and J ends lost 5 bases and 3 bases, in that order; junction bases with no gene match: 5. The CDR3 loop reads CASSTGQGDYGYTF. In DNA form, the CDR3 reads TGTGCCAGCAGTACAGGACAGGGCGACTATGGCTACACCTTC.

The CDR3 here is CASSAKGQSYEQYF. For the CDR3, the DNA is TGTGCCAGCAGCGCCAAAGGACAGTCCTACGAGCAGTACTTC. The chain joins TRBV9 to TRBJ2-7; tentative D call: TRBD1 (6 bases). CDR3 size: 14 residues. V lost 3 bases, J lost 1 base, and 11 bases lay in between. Germline CDR1 SGDLS, CDR2 YYNGEE.

The chain has TRBV28 and TRBJ2-7; 9 bases fit TRBD2. The V gene's germline CDR1 is MDHEN and CDR2 SYDVKM. J was trimmed by 0 bases and V by 3 bases; bases with no gene match: 9. This CDR3 contains 17 residues. Here the CDR3 reads CASSLSGRTGGSYEQYF. The DNA for the CDR3 is TGTGCCAGCAGTTTGAGCGGGAGGACGGGAGGCTCCTACGAGCAGTACTTC.

The CDR3 region is CASTSGSKNYGYTF. The CDR3 coding sequence is TGTGCCAGCACCTCGGGAAGTAAGAACTATGGCTACACCTTC. This rearrangement joins TRBV28 to TRBJ1-2; D is unclear. Trimming stripped 7 bases from V and 2 bases from J, with 14 bases between. This CDR3 region has 14 residues. Germline V lookup: CDR1 MDHEN, CDR2 SYDVKM.

In this sample, this clone turned up a few times. The chain is built from TRBV6-5 and TRBJ2-5; 13 positions match TRBD2. V was clipped by 4 bases and J by 2 bases; unmatched bases: 1. Germline V gives CDR1 MNHEY, CDR2 SVGAGI. There are 15 residues in the CDR3. The CDR3 here is CASSSGLAGQETQYF. The CDR3 region has the DNA TGTGCCAGCAGTTCGGGACTAGCGGGGCAAGAGACCCAGTACTTC.

A few counts support this clone. The V call is TRBV4-3, the J call TRBJ1-3, with TRBD1 identical over 7 bases. This CDR3 spans 18 amino acids. CDR1 and CDR2 from the germline V gene are LGHNA and YSLEER. The J segment lost 1 base and the V segment lost 0 bases, leaving 9 bases of the junction unmatched. The CDR3 reads CASSQDRDSKGSGNTIYF. CDR3 nucleotide sequence: TGCGCCAGCAGCCAAGACAGGGACAGTAAGGGGTCTGGAAACACCATATATTTT.

This clone was observed a few times. The gene calls are TRBV28 and TRBJ2-7, with D possibly TRBD2 on 6 matching bases. Germline assignment: CDR1 MDHEN and CDR2 SYDVKM. Trimming stripped 5 bases from V and 3 bases from J, with 17 bases between. There are 15 residues in the CDR3. The CDR3 nucleotides read TGTGCCAGCAGTCCTCTAGGCGGGGCTTACTACGAGCAGTACTTC. This codes for CASSPLGGAYYEQYF.

This chain joins TRBV4-2 and TRBJ2-2; D gene uncertain. Germline CDR1 reads LGHNA; CDR2 reads YNFKEQ. The CDR3 sequence is 13 residues long. Deletions cut 0 bases from V and 6 bases from J, with 5 bases between. This chain's CDR3 is CASSQDSSGELFF. The CDR3 DNA sequence: TGTGCCAGCAGCCAAGATTCATCCGGGGAGCTGTTTTTT.

The J gene is TRBJ2-1, the V gene TRBV4-1; 10 bases align to TRBD2. Germline V lookup: CDR1 MGHRA, CDR2 YSYEKL. Germline trimming cut 4 bases from V and 6 bases from J; bases unmatched to any gene: 9. The CDR3 length is 16 residues. In nucleotides, the CDR3 is TGCGCCAGCAGCCCCGGCACTAGCGGGATATTCAATGAGCAGTTCTTC. Protein: CASSPGTSGIFNEQFF.

This clone was recorded a few times. The V and J genes are TRBV11-1 and TRBJ1-1; a weak D match, TRBD1 (5 bases). The germline V and J ends were trimmed by 2 bases and 5 bases, with 21 bases remaining between them. Germline V gene lookup returns CDR1 SGHAT and CDR2 FQDESV (reference sequence). The CDR3 sequence is 17 residues long. CDR3 nucleotide sequence: TGTGCCAGCAGCTTATGGGGGGTACGGGGTGGATGGACTGAAGCTTTCTTT. Its translation is CASSLWGVRGGWTEAFF.

This chain joins TRBV18 and TRBJ2-1, with 8 bases that match TRBD1. The V gene's germline CDR1 is KGHSH and CDR2 LQKENI. V dropped 0 bases and J dropped 2; count of bases not matched to a gene: 0. The CDR3 sequence is 15 residues long. CDR3 residues: CASSPPTGAYNEQFF. CDR3 sequence (DNA): TGTGCCAGCTCACCACCGACAGGGGCCTACAATGAGCAGTTCTTC. The whole variable domain, remainder taken from reference TRBV18 and TRBJ2-1, is NAGVMQNPRHLVRRRGQEARLRCSPMKGHSHVYWYRQLPEEGLKFMVYLQKENIIDESGMPKERFSAEFPKEGPSILRIQQVVRGDSAAYFCASSPPTGAYNEQFFGPGTRLTVL.

The V gene is TRBV6-5, the J gene TRBJ1-2; D is ambiguous. The CDR3 length is 15 residues. Germline CDR1 reads MNHEY; CDR2 reads SVGAGI. V was cut by 6 bases and J by 2 bases, with 16 bases left in between. For the CDR3, the DNA is TGTGCCAGCAGACCCGACCTGACAAAGAACTATGGCTACACCTTC. It is translated as CASRPDLTKNYGYTF.

The DNA for the CDR3 is TGCGCCAGCAGCTTGGGACGGGTCACAGATACGCAGTATTTT. It codes for CASSLGRVTDTQYF. The J gene is TRBJ2-3, the V gene TRBV5-1; D is undetermined. V lost 0 bases to trimming and J lost 2 bases, with 7 bases between them. The germline V gene encodes CDR1 SGHRS and CDR2 YFSETQ. This CDR3 is 14 amino acids long.

The J gene is TRBJ2-7, the V gene TRBV2; the D gene is possibly TRBD2 (6 bases). This CDR3 is 16 amino acids long. From germline, CDR1 is SNHLY and CDR2 FYNNEI. Trimming took 0 bases from V and 1 from J, leaving 13 bases between them. The CDR3 nucleotides are TGTGCCAGCAGTGAAGCGCGGGGCGGTGTATCCTACGAGCAGTACTTC. Translated, it gives CASSEARGGVSYEQYF.

The gene calls are TRBV2 and TRBJ2-1; 9 nucleotides line up with TRBD2. The junction had 8 bases not matched to a gene; V was cut back by 5 bases and J by 3 bases. Germline V gene lookup returns CDR1 SNHLY and CDR2 FYNNEI. The CDR3 spans 16 residues. CDR3 nucleotide sequence: TGTGCCAGCAGTCCTGATCTAGCGGGACGCTACAATGAGCAGTTCTTC. Amino acids: CASSPDLAGRYNEQFF. Supplemented by reference TRBV2 and TRBJ2-1, the full variable domain reads EPEVTQTPSHQVTQMGQEVILRCVPISNHLYFYWYRQILGQKVEFLVSFYNNEISEKSEIFDDQFSVERPDGSNFTLKIRSTKLEDSAMYFCASSPDLAGRYNEQFFGPGTRLTVL.

This clone was detected only a few times. This sequence joins TRBV9 and TRBJ2-3; 7 bases match TRBD2. Germline V gene data show CDR1 as SGDLS and CDR2 as YYNGEE. The CDR3 is made up of 16 amino acids. The V and J ends lost 0 bases and 1 base, in that order; junction bases with no gene match: 5. The CDR3 nucleotides are TGTGCCAGCAGCGTAGATCCGGGGAGGGGCACAGATACGCAGTATTTT. Residues: CASSVDPGRGTDTQYF.

J is TRBJ1-5 and V is TRBV4-1; D gene ambiguous. V shed 0 bases and J shed 3 bases, with 12 bases lying between them. Germline lookup yields CDR1 MGHRA and CDR2 YSYEKL. The CDR3 contains 16 residues. CDR3 in amino acids: CASSQEVEGYNQPQHF. In DNA form, the CDR3 reads TGCGCCAGCAGCCAAGAGGTGGAGGGCTACAATCAGCCCCAGCATTTT.